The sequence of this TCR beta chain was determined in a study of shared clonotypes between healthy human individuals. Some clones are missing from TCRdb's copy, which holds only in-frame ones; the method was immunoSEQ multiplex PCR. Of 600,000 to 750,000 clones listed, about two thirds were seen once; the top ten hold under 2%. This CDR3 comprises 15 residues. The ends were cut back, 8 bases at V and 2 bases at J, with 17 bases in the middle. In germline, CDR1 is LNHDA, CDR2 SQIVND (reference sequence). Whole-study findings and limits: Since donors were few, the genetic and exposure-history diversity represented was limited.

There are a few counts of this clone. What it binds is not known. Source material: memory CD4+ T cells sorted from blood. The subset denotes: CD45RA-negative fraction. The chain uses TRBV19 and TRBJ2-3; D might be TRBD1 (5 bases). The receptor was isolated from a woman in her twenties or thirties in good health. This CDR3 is CASSRQSGYTDTQYF. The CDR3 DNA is TGTGCCAGTTCTCGACAGAGTGGATACACAGATACGCAGTATTTT.